Listed below are T cell receptor beta chains from one sample, sequenced in a study of blood T cell repertoires in COVID-19. Produced via immunoSEQ multiplex PCR; TCRdb's table is partial and in-frame only. The profile shows 250,000 to 300,000 clones, more than 70% of them singletons. Material: peripheral blood. Receptor source: a woman aged 25 to 39 with COVID-19, enrolled during active disease. Each CDR3 is given with its conserved first and last residue.

v_gene | CDR3aa
TRBV30 | CAWTSGRVPYNEQFF
TRBV2 | CASSRHGTGEETQYF
TRBV30 | CASPGSGRFPGTQYF
TRBV9 | CASSGQGPNYGYTF
TRBV5-6 | CASSFFQEATNEKLFF
TRBV24-1 | CATGQNSNQPQHF
TRBV12-3/TRBV12-4 | CASRASTDTQYF
TRBV19 | CASSMRRGEKLFF
TRBV9 | CASSPRDRGRTEAFF
TRBV10-2 | CASSEILGQGGTGELFF
TRBV30 | CAWSVRVQTTYEQYF
TRBV5-4 | CASSRKTSGRAADTQYF
TRBV10-1 | CARVPGGKETQYF
TRBV19 | CASSGTGLYEQYF
TRBV20-1 | CSASGDQPQHF
TRBV15 | CATSRDRVNRGYEQYF
TRBV13 | CASSFSGSSYEQYF
TRBV9 | CASSVGGRGSYNEQFF
TRBV29-1 | CSVNMAFGYTF
TRBV6-5 | CASSTGDFPGYTF
TRBV7-9 | CASSFSRQETQYF
TRBV19 | CASSIDRDTEAFF
TRBV28 | CASASGINNEQFF
TRBV18 | CASSPDSMNTEAFF
TRBV28 | CASSPVRLAASTDTQYF
TRBV18 | CASSPPGRAGELFF
TRBV6-5 | CASSLLGAGYGYTF
TRBV6-6 | CASSPLPRGTQYF
TRBV5-6 | CASSVTGVQETQYF
TRBV10-3 | CAIRKGEGDNEKLFF
TRBV29-1 | CSCGTSGSYEQYF
TRBV7-2 | CASSLDRGENTEAFF
TRBV15 | CATESVRGFTDTQYF
TRBV19 | CASSIEAGEETQYF
TRBV30 | CAWSTRTAYYGYTF
TRBV7-9 | CASSFPSFTDTQYF
TRBV7-9 | CAPGGRMNTEAFF
TRBV7-8 | CASSLETGGVTEAFF
TRBV19 | CASINRARGIQYF
TRBV5-1 | CASSPDRGYDNEQFF
TRBV20-1 | CSAQNTEAFF
TRBV27 | CASVATGTLANYGYTF
TRBV29-1 | CSVGTGETQYF
TRBV5-6 | CASSLLASSGANVLTF
TRBV5-1 | CASSLAKVAVSSQYF
TRBV7-2 | CASSLPGPYEQYF
TRBV4-1 | CASSQDHPGMYEQFF
TRBV5-4 | CASSDRHGYEQYF
TRBV5-4 | CASSSLAGRAYNEQFF